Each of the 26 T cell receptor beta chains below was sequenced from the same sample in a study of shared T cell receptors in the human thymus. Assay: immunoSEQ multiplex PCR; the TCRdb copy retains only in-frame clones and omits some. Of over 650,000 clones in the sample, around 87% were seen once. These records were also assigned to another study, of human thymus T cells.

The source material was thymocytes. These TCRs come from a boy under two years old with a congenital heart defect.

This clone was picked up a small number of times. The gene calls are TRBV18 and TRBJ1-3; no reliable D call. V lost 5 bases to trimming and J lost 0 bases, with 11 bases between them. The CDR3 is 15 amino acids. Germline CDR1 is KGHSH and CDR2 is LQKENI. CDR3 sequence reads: CASSAGASSGNTIYF. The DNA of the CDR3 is TGTGCCAGCTCAGCAGGTGCGAGCTCTGGAAACACCATATATTTT.

CDR3 sequence (DNA): TGCGCCAGCAGCCATGTACTAGCGGGATTGGATACGCAGTATTTT. This gives the protein CASSHVLAGLDTQYF. The rearrangement joins TRBV4-3 to TRBJ2-3, with 10 bases lining up with TRBD2. CDR1 and CDR2 (germline): LGHNA, YSLEER. The V segment lost 3 bases and the J segment 6 bases; nucleotides outside the gene matches: 6. The CDR3 loop spans 15 amino acids.

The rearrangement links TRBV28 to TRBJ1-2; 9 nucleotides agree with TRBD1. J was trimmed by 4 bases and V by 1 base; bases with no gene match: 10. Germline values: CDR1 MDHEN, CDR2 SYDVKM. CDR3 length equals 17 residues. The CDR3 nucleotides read TGTGCCAGCAGTTTATCGCGGACAGGGGCCCTGTCCTATGGCTACACCTTC. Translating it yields CASSLSRTGALSYGYTF.

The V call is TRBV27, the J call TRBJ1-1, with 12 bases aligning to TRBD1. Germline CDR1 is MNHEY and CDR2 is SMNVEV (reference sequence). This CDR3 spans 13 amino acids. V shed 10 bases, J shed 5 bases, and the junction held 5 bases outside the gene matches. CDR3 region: CATRDRGRTEAFF. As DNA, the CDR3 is TGTGCCACCCGGGACAGGGGGCGGACTGAAGCTTTCTTT.

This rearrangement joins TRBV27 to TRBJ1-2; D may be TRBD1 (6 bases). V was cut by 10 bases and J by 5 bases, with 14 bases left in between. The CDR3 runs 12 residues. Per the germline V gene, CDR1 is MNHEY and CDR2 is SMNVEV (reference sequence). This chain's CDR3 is CATGQSGYGYTF. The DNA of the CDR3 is TGTGCCACCGGACAGTCCGGGTATGGCTACACCTTC.

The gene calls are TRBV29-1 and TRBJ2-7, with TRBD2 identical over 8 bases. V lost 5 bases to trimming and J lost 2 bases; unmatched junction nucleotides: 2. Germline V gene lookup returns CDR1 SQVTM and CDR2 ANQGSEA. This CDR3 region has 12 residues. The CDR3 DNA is TGCAGCGTTTTCGGGGGGGCCTACGAGCAGTACTTC. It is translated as CSVFGGAYEQYF.

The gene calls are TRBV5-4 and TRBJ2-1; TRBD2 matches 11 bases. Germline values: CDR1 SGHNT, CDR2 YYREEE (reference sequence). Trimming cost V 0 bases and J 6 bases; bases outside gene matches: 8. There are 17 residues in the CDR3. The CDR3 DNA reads TGTGCCAGCAGCTTGGTCACTAGCGGGGGCCAGACCAATGAGCAGTTCTTC. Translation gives CASSLVTSGGQTNEQFF.

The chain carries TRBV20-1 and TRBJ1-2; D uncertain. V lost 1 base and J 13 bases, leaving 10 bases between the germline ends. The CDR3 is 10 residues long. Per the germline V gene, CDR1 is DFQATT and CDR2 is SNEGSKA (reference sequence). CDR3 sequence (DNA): TGCAGTGCTAGAGGGGGAGCACGCACCTTC. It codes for CSARGGARTF.

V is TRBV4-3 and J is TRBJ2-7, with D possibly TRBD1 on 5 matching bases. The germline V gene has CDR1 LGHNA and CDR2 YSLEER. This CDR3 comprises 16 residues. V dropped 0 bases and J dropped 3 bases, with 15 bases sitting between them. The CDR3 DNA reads TGCGCCAGCAGCCAAGATTCCCGGCAGGGAATCTACGAGCAGTACTTC. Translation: CASSQDSRQGIYEQYF.

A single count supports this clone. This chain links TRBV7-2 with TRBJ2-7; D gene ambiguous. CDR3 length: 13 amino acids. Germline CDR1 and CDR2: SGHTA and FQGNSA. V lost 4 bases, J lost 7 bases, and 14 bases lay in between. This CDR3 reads CASSSTDLEEQYF. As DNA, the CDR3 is TGTGCCAGCAGCTCTACTGATCTGGAGGAGCAGTACTTC.

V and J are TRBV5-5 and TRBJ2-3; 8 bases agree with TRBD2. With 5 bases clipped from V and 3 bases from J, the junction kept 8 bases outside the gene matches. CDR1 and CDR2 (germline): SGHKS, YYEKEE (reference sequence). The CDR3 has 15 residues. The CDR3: CASRRTGGGTDTQYF. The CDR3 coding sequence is TGTGCCAGCAGGAGGACGGGCGGGGGGACAGATACGCAGTATTTT.

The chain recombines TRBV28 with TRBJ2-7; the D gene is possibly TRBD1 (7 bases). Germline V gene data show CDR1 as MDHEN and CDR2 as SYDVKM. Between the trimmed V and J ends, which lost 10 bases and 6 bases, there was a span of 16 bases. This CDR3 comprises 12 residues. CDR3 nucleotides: TGTGCCACCCAGGGGGGAAGGGGCGAGCAGTACTTC. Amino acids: CATQGGRGEQYF. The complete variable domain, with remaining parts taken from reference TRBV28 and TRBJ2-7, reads DVKVTQSSRYLVKRTGEKVFLECVQDMDHENMFWYRQDPGLGLRLIYFSYDVKMKEKGDIPEGYSVSREKKERFSLILESASTNQTSMYLCATQGGRGEQYFGPGTRLTVT.

The CDR3 is CASSPAGLKKGAKNIQYF. The CDR3 DNA reads TGTGCCAGCTCACCGGCCGGACTAAAGAAGGGGGCCAAAAACATTCAGTACTTC. V is TRBV18 and J is TRBJ2-4; a possible D gene is TRBD2 (6 bases). CDR1 and CDR2 from the germline V gene are KGHSH and LQKENI. CDR3 length: 18 amino acids. V was trimmed by 3 bases and J by 1 base, leaving 19 bases between them.

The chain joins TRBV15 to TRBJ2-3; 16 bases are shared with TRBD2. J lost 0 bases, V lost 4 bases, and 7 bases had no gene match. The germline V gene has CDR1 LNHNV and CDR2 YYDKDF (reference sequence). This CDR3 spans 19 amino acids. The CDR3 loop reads CATSTGTSGRAVSTDTQYF. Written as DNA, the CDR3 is TGTGCCACCAGCACGGGGACTAGCGGGAGGGCCGTTAGCACAGATACGCAGTATTTT. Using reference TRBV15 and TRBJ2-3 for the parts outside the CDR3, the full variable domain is DAMVIQNPRYQVTQFGKPVTLSCSQTLNHNVMYWYQQKSSQAPKLLFHYYDKDFNNEADTPDNFQSRRPNTSFCFLDIRSPGLGDTAMYLCATSTGTSGRAVSTDTQYFGPGTRLTVL.

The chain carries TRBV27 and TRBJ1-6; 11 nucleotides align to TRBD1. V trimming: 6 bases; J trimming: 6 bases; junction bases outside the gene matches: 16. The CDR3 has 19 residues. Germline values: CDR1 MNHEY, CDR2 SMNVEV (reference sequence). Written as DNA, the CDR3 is TGTGCCAGCAGCTCCGGGACAGGGGGAGGTTCGACCATTAATTCACCCCTCCACTTT. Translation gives CASSSGTGGGSTINSPLHF.

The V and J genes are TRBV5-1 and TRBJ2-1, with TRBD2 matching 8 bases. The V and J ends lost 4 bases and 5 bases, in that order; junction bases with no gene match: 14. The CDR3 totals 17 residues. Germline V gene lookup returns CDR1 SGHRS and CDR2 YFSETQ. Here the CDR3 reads CASSARTTSAIHNEQFF. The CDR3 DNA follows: TGCGCCAGCAGCGCACGTACGACTAGCGCGATCCACAATGAGCAGTTCTTC.

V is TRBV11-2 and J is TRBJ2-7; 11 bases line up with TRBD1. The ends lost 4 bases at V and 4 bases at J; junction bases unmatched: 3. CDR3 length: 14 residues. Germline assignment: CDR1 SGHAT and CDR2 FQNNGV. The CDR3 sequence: CASSSGTGGYEQYF. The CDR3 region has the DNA TGTGCCAGCAGCTCCGGGACAGGGGGATACGAGCAGTACTTC.

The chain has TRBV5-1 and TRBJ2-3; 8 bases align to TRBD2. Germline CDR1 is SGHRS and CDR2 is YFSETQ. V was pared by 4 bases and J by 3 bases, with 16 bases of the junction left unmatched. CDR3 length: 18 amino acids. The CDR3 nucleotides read TGCGCCAGCAGCGACATACCCCCGGGACTAGTATCGACAGATACGCAGTATTTT. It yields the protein CASSDIPPGLVSTDTQYF.

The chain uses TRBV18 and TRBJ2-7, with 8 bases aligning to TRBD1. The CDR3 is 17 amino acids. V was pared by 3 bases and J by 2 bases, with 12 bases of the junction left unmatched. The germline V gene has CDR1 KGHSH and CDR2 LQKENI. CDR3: CASSPVNAGGAPYEQYF. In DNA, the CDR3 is TGTGCCAGCTCACCTGTAAATGCAGGGGGCGCGCCCTACGAGCAGTACTTC.

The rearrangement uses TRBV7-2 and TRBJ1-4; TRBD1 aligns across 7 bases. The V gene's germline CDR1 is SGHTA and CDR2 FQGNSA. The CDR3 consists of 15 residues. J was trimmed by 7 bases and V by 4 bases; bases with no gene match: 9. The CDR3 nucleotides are TGTGCCAGCAGCTCAACTACAGGGGTGGGTGAAAAACTGTTTTTT. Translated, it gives CASSSTTGVGEKLFF.

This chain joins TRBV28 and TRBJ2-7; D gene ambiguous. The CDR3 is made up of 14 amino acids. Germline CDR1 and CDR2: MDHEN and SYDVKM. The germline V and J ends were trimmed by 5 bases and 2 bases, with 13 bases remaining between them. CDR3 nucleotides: TGTGCCAGCAGTCGAAGATGGAGAACCTACGAGCAGTACTTC. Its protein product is CASSRRWRTYEQYF. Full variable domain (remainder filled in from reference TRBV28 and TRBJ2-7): DVKVTQSSRYLVKRTGEKVFLECVQDMDHENMFWYRQDPGLGLRLIYFSYDVKMKEKGDIPEGYSVSREKKERFSLILESASTNQTSMYLCASSRRWRTYEQYFGPGTRLTVT.

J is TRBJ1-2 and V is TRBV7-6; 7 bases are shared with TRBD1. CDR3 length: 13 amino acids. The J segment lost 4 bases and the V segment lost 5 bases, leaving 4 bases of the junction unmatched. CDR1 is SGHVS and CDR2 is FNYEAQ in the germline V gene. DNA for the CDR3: TGTGCCAGCAGCGGTACAGGGGCCTATGGCTACACCTTC. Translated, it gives CASSGTGAYGYTF.

The CDR3 DNA reads as TGTGCCAGCAGCATGGAGGCTCCCAAGGCCCCAACCTACTACGAGCAGTACTTC. Its translation is CASSMEAPKAPTYYEQYF. The rearrangement joins TRBV2 to TRBJ2-7, with a weak D call TRBD2 (5 bases). Germline CDR1 and CDR2: SNHLY and FYNNEI. The CDR3 totals 18 residues. Between the trimmed V and J ends, which lost 6 bases and 3 bases, there was a span of 27 bases.

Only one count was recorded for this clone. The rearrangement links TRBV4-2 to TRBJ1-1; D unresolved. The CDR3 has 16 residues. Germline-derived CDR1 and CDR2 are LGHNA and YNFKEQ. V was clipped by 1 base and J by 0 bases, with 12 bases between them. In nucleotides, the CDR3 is TGTGCCAGCAGCCAAGCTTCAGGTCACATGAACACTGAAGCTTTCTTT. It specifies CASSQASGHMNTEAFF.

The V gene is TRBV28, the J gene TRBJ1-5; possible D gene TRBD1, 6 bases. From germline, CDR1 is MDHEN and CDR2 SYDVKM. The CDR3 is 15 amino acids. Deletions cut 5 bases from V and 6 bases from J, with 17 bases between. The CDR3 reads CASSQLTGWGQPQHF. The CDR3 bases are TGTGCCAGCAGTCAATTGACAGGCTGGGGTCAGCCCCAGCATTTT.

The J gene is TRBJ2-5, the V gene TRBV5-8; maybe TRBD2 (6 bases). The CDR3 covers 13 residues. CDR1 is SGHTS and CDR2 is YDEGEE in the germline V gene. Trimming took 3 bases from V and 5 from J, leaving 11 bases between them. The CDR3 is CASSSWTTETQYF. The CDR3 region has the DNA TGTGCCAGCAGCTCTTGGACTACTGAGACCCAGTACTTC.